Listed below are T cell receptor beta chains from one sample, sequenced in a study of blood T cell repertoires in COVID-19. Generated by immunoSEQ multiplex PCR, the TCRdb table keeps only in-frame clones and is missing some. Found here are 150,000 to 200,000 clones, approximately 83% of them singletons; the top ten hold 3% to 3.5%. Sequenced: peripheral blood. The origin of the receptors is a man aged 55 to 70 with acute or convalescent COVID-19. CDR3s leave out the opening cysteine and the closing phenylalanine or tryptophan. The order of the fields is V gene, J gene, CDR3 protein.

TRBV20-1	TRBJ1-1	SATGGPEAF
TRBV19	TRBJ2-2	ASTPGGRNTGELF
TRBV18	TRBJ2-5	ASSPRTGPQETQY
TRBV7-3	TRBJ2-2	ASSRDRGQGGELF
TRBV5-1	TRBJ1-3	ASSSRTQGAGNTIY
TRBV7-2	TRBJ2-1	ASSFPVPGGPGEQF
TRBV10-2	TRBJ1-2	ASRALGQGYGYT
TRBV2	TRBJ1-1	ASSESVTDTEAF
TRBV13	TRBJ2-7	ASSKTGTGYFYEQY
TRBV3-1/TRBV3-2	TRBJ1-2	ATSDRGSYGYT